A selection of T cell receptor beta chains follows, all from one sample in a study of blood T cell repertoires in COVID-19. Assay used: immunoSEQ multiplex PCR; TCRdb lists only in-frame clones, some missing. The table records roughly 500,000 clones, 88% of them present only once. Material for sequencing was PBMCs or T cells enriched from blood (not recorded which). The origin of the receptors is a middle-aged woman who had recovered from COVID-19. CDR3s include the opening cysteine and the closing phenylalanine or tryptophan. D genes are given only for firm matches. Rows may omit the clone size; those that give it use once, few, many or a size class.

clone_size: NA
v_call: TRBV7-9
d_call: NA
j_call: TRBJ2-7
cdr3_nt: TGTGCCAGCAGTTGGGGGGGCCCCTACGAGCAGTACTTC
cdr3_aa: CASSWGGPYEQYF

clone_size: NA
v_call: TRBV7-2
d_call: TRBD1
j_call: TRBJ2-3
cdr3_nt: TGTGCCAGCAGCCCACGACAGGGGGACACAGATACGCAGTATTTT
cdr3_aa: CASSPRQGDTDTQYF

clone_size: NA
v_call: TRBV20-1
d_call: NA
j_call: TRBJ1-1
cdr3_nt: TGCAGTGCCCAGGGCAGCGAAGCTTTCTTT
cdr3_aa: CSAQGSEAFF

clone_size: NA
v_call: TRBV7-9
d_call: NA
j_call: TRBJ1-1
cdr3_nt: TGTGCCAGCAGCTACGGACAAGAGAACACTGAAGCTTTCTTT
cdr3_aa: CASSYGQENTEAFF

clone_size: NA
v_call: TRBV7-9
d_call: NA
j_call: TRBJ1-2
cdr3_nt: TGTGCCAGCAGCCATGACTACCCAGGTTATGGCTACACCTTC
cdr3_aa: CASSHDYPGYGYTF

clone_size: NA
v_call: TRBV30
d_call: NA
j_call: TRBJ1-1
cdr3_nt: TGTGCCTGGAGTGTTTGGGGGCGGGCAGCTGAAGCTTTCTTT
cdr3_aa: CAWSVWGRAAEAFF

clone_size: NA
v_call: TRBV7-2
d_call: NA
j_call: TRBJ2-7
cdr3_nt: TGTGCCAGCAGCCCCCAGACTAGCTCCTACGAGCAGTACTTC
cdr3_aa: CASSPQTSSYEQYF

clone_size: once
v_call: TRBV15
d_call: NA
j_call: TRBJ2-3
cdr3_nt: TGTGCCACGACCTCCGACATCCTCACAGATACGCAGTATTTT
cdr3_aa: CATTSDILTDTQYF

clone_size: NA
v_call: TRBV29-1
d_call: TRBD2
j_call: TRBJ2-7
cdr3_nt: TGCAGCGTTGAAGGGACTAGCGGAAACCCCTACGAGCAGTACTTC
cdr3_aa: CSVEGTSGNPYEQYF

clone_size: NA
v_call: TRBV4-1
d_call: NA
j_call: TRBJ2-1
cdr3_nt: TGCGCCAGCAGCCAAGGACTGGAACCCGTCGCGTTCTTC
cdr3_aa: CASSQGLEPVAFF

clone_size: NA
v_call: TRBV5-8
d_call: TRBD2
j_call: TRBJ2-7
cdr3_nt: TGTGCCAGCAGCTTCGGTCTAGCGGGCTACGAGCAGTACTTC
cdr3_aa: CASSFGLAGYEQYF

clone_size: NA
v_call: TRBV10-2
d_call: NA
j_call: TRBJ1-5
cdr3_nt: TGCGCCAGCAGTGAGTCGACTCGGGATCAGCCCCAGCATTTT
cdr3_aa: CASSESTRDQPQHF

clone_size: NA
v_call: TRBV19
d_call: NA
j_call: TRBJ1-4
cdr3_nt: TGTGCCAGTAGTGTCGGGGGTGAAAAACTGTTTTTT
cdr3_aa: CASSVGGEKLFF

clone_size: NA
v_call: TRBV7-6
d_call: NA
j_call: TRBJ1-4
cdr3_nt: TGTGCCAGCAGCTTAGGGTCGGGGTTCCGTGAAAAACTGTTTTTT
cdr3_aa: CASSLGSGFREKLFF

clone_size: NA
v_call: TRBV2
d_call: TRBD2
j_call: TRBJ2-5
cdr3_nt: TGTGCCAGCAGCAAGACTAGCGGGAGTAGGTTGGAGACCCAGTACTTC
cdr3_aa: CASSKTSGSRLETQYF

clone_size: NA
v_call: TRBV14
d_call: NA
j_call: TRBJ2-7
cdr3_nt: TGTGCCAGCAGCCCACGGCAGGACTCCTACGAGCAGTACTTC
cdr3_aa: CASSPRQDSYEQYF

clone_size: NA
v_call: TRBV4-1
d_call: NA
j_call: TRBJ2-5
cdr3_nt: TGCGCCAGCAGCAACTTGGAGGGTTCAGCGGAGACCCAGTACTTC
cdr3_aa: CASSNLEGSAETQYF

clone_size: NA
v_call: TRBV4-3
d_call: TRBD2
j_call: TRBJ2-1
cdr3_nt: TGCGCCAGCAGCCAAGATCGGGGGGACCCGCAGTTCTTC
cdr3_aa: CASSQDRGDPQFF

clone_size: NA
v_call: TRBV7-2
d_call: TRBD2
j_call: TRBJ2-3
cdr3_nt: TGTGCCAGCAGCTTAGTCTTCGCGGGAGGGATCACAGATACGCAGTATTTT
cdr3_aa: CASSLVFAGGITDTQYF

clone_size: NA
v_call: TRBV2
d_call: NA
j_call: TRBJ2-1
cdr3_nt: TGTGCCTCCGCGGGATTTTCCAATGAGCAGTTCTTC
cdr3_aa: CASAGFSNEQFF

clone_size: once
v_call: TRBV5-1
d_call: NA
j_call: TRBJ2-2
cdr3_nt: TGCGCCAGCAGCTTATTTGTTAAGAACACCGGGGAGCTGTTTTTT
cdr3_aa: CASSLFVKNTGELFF

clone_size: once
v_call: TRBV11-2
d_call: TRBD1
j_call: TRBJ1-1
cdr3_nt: TGTGCCAGCAGAAAAACAGGGGGCGAAGGTGAAGCTTTCTTT
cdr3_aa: CASRKTGGEGEAFF

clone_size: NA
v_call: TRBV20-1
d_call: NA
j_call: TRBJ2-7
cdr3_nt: TGCAGTGCCAGTCCGGGACATCTCTCCTACGAGCAGTACTTC
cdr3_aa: CSASPGHLSYEQYF

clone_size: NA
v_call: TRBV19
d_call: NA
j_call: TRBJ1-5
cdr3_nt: TGTGCCCGAACGACAGGACCACGACAGATCGCCCTTGTCCGACATCAGCCCCAGCATTTT
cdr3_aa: CARTTGPRQIALVRHQPQHF

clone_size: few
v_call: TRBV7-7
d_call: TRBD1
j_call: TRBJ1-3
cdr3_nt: TGTGCTAGCAGCGTACACAGGGGGCCTGGAAACACCATATATTTT
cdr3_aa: CASSVHRGPGNTIYF

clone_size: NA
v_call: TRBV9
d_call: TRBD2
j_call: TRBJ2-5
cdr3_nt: TGTGCCAGCAGCCCGGGGACTAGCGGGCGAGAGACCCAGTACTTC
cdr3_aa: CASSPGTSGRETQYF

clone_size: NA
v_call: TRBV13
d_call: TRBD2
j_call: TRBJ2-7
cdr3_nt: TGTGCCAGCAGCTTAGTAAGCGGGGTTCCCTACGAGCAGTACTTC
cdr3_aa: CASSLVSGVPYEQYF

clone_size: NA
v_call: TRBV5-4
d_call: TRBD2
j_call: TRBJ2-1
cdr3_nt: TGTGCCAGCAGCTTGGGGCCTAGCGGGAGTGAGAATGAGCAGTTCTTC
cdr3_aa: CASSLGPSGSENEQFF

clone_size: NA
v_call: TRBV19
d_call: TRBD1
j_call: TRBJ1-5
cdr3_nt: TGTGCCAGTAGTAAGGGGGCTGATAGCAATCAGCCCCAGCATTTT
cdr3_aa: CASSKGADSNQPQHF

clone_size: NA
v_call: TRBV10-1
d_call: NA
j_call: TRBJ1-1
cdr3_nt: TGCGCCAGCAGTTTTAACGGCGGTGAAGCTTTCTTT
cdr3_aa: CASSFNGGEAFF

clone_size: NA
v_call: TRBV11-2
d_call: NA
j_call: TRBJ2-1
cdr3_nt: TGTGCCAGCACCTCAGGGACTTACAATGAGCAGTTCTTC
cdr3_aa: CASTSGTYNEQFF

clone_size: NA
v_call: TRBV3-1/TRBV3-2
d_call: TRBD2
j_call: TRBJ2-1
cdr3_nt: TGTGCCAGCAGCCCCGGACTAGCGGGATCCAATGAGCAGTTCTTC
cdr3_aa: CASSPGLAGSNEQFF

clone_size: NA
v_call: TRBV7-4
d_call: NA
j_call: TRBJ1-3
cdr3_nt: TGTGCCAGCAGCTTATTCTTTTGGGCTTGTGGAAACACCATATATTTT
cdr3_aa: CASSLFFWACGNTIYF

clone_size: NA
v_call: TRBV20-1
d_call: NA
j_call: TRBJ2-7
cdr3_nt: TGCAGTGCCAGTCCGCCGGGGATCTCCTACGAGCAGTACTTC
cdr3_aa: CSASPPGISYEQYF

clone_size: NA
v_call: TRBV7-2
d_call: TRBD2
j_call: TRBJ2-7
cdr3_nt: TGTGCCAGCAGCTGTAGCGGGAGTAGTTGCGAGCAGTACTTC
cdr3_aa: CASSCSGSSCEQYF

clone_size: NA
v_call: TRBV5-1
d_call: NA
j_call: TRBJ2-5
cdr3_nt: TGCGCCAGCAGCTTGGGGGCAGGGTGGTTTGAGACCCAGTACTTC
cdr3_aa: CASSLGAGWFETQYF